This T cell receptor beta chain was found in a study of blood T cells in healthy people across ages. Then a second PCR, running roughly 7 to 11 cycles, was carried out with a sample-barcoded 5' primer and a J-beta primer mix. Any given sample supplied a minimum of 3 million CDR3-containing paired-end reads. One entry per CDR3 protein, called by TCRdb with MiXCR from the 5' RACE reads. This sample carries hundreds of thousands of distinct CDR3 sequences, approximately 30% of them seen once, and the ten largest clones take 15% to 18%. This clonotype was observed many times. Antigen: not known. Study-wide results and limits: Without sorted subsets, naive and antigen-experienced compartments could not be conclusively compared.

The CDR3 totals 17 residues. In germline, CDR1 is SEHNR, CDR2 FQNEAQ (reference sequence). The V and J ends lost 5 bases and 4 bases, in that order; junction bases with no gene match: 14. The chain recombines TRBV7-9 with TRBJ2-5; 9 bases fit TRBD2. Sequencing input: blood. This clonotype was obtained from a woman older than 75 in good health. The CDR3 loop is CASSLGSTAGGRETQYF. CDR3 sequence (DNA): TGTGCCAGCAGCCTAGGGTCTACAGCGGGGGGCCGAGAGACCCAGTACTTC.